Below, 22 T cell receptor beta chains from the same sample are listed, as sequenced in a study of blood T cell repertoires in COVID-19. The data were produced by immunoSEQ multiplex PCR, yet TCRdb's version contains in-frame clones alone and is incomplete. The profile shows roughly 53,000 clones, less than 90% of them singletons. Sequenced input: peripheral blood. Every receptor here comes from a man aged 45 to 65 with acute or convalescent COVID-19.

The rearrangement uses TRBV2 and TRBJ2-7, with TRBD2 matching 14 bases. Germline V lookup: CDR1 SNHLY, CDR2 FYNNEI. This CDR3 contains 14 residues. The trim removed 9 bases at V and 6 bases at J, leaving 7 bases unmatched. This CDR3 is CARGLAGVGGEQYF. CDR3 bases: TGTGCCAGGGGACTAGCGGGAGTAGGGGGCGAGCAGTACTTC.

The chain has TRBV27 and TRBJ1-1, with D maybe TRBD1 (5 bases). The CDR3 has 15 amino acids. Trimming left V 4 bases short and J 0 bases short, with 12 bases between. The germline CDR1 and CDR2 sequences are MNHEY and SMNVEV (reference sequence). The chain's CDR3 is CASSSLTALNTEAFF. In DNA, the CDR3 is TGTGCCAGCAGTTCATTGACAGCCTTGAACACTGAAGCTTTCTTT.

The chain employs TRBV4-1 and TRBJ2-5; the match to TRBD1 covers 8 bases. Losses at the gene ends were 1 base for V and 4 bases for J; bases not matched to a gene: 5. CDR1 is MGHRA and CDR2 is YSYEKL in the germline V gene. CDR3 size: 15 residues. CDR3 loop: CASSQVTGGRETQYF. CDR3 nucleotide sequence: TGCGCCAGCAGCCAAGTCACAGGGGGGCGAGAGACCCAGTACTTC.

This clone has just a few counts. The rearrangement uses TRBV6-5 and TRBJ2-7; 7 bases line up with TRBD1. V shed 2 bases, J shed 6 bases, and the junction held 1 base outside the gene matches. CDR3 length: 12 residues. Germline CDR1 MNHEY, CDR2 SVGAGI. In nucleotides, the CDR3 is TGTGCCAGCAGTTACCCAGGGGGCGAGCAGTACTTC. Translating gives CASSYPGGEQYF.

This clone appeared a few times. The CDR3 bases are TGTGCCAGCAGCAAAAGGACGGGACAGGGCACAGATACGCAGTATTTT. Translation gives CASSKRTGQGTDTQYF. J is TRBJ2-3 and V is TRBV21-1; the table's D call TRBD1 went unverified against the DNA. TRBV21-1 is classified as a pseudogene. The CDR3 length is 16 residues.

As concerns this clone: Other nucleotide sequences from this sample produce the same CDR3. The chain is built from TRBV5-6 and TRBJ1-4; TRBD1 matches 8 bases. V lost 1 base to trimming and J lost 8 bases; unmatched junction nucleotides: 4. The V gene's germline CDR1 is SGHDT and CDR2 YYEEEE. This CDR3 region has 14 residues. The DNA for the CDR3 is TGTGCCAGCAGCTTGCAGGGGGCTGGGGAAAAACTGTTTTTT. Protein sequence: CASSLQGAGEKLFF.

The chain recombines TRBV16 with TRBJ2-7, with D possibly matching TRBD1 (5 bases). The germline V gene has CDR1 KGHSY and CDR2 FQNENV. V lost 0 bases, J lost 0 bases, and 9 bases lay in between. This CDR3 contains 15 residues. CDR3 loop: CASSQSPGISYEQYF. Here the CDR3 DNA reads TGTGCCAGCAGCCAATCGCCAGGGATCTCCTACGAGCAGTACTTC.

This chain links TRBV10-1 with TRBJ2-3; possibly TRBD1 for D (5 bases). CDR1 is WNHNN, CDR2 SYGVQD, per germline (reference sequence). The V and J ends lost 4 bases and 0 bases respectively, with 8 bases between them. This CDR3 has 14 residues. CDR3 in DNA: TGCGCCAGCAGTGGGACACCAAGCACAGATACGCAGTATTTT. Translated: CASSGTPSTDTQYF.

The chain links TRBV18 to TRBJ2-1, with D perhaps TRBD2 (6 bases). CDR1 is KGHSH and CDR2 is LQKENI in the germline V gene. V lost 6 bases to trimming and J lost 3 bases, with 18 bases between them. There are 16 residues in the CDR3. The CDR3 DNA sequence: TGTGCCAGCTCGCCTAATCGGGACTCCCTCTACAATGAGCAGTTCTTC. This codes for CASSPNRDSLYNEQFF.

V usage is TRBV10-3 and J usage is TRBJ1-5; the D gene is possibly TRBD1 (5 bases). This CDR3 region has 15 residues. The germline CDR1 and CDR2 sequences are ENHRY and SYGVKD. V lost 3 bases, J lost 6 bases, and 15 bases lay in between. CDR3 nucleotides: TGTGCCATCAGTGATCGGCAGGGCTCAGGTCAGCCCCAGCATTTT. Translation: CAISDRQGSGQPQHF.

For the CDR3, the DNA is TGCGCCAGCAGCCAACCGCAGAGGGAGACCCAGTACTTC. It specifies CASSQPQRETQYF. This chain uses TRBV4-1 with TRBJ2-5; D not certain. The CDR3 has 13 residues. Germline CDR1 and CDR2: MGHRA and YSYEKL. Deletions cut 2 bases from V and 5 bases from J, with 9 bases between.

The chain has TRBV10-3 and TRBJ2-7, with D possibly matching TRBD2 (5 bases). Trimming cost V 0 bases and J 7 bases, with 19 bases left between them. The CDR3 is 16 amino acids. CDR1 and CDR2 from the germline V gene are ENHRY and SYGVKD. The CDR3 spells CAISESRNVYSGEQYF. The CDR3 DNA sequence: TGTGCCATCAGTGAGTCAAGGAATGTATACTCGGGGGAGCAGTACTTC.

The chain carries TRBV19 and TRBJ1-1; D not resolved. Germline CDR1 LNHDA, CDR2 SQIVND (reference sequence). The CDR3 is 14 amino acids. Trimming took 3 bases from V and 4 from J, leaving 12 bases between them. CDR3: CASSMTRGRTEAFF. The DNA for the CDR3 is TGTGCCAGTAGTATGACCCGAGGTCGCACTGAAGCTTTCTTT.

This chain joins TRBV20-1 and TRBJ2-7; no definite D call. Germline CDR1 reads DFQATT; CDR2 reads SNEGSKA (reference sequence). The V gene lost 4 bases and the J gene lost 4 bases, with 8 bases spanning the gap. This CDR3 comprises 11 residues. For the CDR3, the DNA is TGCAGTGCTACGGTAAAATACGAGCAGTACTTC. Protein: CSATVKYEQYF.

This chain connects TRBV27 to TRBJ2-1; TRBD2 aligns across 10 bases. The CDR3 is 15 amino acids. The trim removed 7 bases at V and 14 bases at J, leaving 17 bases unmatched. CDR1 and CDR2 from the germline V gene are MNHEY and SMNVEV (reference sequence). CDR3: CASTSPSGGEDREFF. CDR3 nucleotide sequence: TGTGCCAGCACTTCGCCTAGCGGGGGCGAAGACAGGGAGTTCTTC.

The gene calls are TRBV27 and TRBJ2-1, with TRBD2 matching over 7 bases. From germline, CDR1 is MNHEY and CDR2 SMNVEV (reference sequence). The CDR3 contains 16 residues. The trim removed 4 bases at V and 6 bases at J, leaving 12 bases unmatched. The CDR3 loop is CASSWGGEGSRNEQFF. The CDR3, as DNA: TGTGCCAGCAGTTGGGGGGGGGAGGGGTCCCGCAATGAGCAGTTCTTC.

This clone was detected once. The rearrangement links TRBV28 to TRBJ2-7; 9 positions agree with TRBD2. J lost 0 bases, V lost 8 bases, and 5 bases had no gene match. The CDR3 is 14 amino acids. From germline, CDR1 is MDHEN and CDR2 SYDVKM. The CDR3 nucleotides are TGTGCCAGCTCCGAGACTAGCGGCTCCTACGAGCAGTACTTC. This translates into CASSETSGSYEQYF. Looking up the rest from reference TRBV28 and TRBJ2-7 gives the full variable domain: DVKVTQSSRYLVKRTGEKVFLECVQDMDHENMFWYRQDPGLGLRLIYFSYDVKMKEKGDIPEGYSVSREKKERFSLILESASTNQTSMYLCASSETSGSYEQYFGPGTRLTVT.

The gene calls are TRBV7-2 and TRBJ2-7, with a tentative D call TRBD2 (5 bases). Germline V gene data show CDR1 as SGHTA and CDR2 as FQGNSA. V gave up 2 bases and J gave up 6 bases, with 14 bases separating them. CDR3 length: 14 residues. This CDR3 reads CASSLSSLASEQYF. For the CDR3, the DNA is TGTGCCAGCAGCTTATCTAGCTTGGCGAGCGAGCAGTACTTC. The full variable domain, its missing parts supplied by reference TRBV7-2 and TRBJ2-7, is GAGVSQSPSNKVTEKGKDVELRCDPISGHTALYWYRQSLGQGLEFLIYFQGNSAPDKSGLPSDRFSAERTGGSVSTLTIQRTQQEDSAVYLCASSLSSLASEQYFGPGTRLTVT.

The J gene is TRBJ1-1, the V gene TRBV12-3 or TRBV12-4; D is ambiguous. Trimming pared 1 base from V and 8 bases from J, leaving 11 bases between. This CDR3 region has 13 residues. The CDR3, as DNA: TGTGCCAGCAGTTTAGTTCCGGGAGCGGAAGCTTTCTTT. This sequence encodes CASSLVPGAEAFF.

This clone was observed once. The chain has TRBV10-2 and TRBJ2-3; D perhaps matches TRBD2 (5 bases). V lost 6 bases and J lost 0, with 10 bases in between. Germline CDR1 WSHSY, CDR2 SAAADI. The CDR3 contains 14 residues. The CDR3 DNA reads TGCGCCAGCAGGGACTCAATTAGCACAGATACGCAGTATTTT. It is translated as CASRDSISTDTQYF.

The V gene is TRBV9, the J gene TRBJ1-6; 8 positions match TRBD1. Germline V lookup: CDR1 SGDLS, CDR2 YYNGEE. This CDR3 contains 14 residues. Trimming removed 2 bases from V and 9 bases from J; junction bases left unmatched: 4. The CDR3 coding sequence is TGTGCCAGCAGCGTGGACAGGGCGGCTTCACCCCTCCACTTT. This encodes CASSVDRAASPLHF.

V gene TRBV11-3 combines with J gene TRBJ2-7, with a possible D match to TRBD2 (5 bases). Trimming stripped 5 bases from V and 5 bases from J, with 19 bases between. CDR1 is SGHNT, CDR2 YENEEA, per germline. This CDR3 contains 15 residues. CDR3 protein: CASSPWGEGLDEQYF. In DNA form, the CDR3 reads TGTGCCAGCAGCCCCTGGGGTGAGGGCCTAGACGAGCAGTACTTC.